This TCR beta chain was observed in a study of radiation and T cells in renal cell carcinoma. CDR1 is SGHNT and CDR2 is YYREEE in the germline V gene (reference sequence). With V trimmed by 0 bases and J by 4 bases, 9 bases remained unmatched. The CDR3 runs 18 residues. The time point was: blood 4 weeks post-SBRT, at nephrectomy. Treatment reported: 15 Gy SBRT to primary tumor, nephrectomy 4 weeks later. Nephrectomy followed 15 Gy stereotactic body radiation by 4 weeks. With respect to this clone: Its matching antigen is unknown.

This table comes from immunoSEQ multiplex PCR, and its TCRdb copy is limited to in-frame clones, with some not included. In the table there are tens of thousands of clones, roughly 80% of which are singletons. Findings and limits, study-wide: Without pretreatment biopsies, baseline tumor clonotype presence was undetermined.

The sample was blood, taken from a patient whose treatment included radiotherapy and nephrectomy. The gene calls are TRBV5-4 and TRBJ2-1; 11 bases map to TRBD2. The origin of this receptor is a man aged 60-69 years with renal cell carcinoma. This CDR3 is CASSLVRGTSGKYNEQFF. The CDR3 DNA follows: TGTGCCAGCAGCTTGGTACGCGGGACTAGCGGAAAGTACAATGAGCAGTTCTTC.